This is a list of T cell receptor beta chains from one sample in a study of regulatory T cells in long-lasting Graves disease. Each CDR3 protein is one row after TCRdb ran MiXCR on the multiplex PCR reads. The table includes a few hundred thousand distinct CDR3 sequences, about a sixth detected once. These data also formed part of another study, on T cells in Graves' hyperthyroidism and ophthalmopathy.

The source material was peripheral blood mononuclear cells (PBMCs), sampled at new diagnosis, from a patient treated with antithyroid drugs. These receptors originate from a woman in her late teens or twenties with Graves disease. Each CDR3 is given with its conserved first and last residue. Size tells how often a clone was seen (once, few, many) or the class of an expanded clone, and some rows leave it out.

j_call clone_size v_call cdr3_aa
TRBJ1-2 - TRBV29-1 CSVDLAATNYGYTF
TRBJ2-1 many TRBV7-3 CASNYRTSGIPNEQFF
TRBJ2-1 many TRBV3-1 CASSRDSKAASEQFF
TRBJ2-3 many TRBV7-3 CASSLSGPPDTQYF
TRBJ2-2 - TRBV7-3 CASSLGAGGLNTGELFF
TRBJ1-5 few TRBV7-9 CASSLELGSGNQPQHF
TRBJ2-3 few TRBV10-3 CAISGSSGGTDTQYF
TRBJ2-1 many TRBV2 CASRKDGVWNNEQFF
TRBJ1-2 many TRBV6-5 CASSYLGGVNYGYTF
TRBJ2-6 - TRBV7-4 CASSSGTGIFLGANVLTF
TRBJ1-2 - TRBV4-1 CASSQGNLGVGYGYTF
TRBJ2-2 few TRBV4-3 CASSQDMGLASTGELFF
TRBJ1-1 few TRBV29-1 CSAGTGVESTEAFF
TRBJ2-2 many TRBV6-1 CASSPHDGNTGELFF
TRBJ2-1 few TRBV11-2 CASSQASGRALGEQFF
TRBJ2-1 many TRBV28 CASSTQMGGRNEQFF
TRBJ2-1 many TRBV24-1 CATSPSSYNEQFF
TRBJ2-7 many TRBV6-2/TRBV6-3 CASSLPPSGLSYEQYF
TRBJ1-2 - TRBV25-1 CASSELGLHGYTF
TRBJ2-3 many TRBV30 CAWSVGGSADTQYF
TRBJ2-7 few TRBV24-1 CATSDPGKYEQYF
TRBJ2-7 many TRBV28 CASTQRDVAYEQYF
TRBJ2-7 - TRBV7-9 CASSSPGALSSYEQYF
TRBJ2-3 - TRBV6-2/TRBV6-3 CASSYVSGASTDTQYF
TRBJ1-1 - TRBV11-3 CASSFRQGAGTEAFF
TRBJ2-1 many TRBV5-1 CASSAEVWLAGVRPYNEQFF
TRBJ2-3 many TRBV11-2 CASSLVGTGGANTQYF
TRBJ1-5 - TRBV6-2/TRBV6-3 CASASGPNQPQHF
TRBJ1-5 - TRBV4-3 CASSQGGGEGNQPQHF
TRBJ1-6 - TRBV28 CASSGIRGGSPLHF
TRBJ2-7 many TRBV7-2 CASSLATNKLYEQYF
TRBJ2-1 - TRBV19 CASSSPLGLAGGGGNEQFF
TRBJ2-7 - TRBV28 CASMIGRGGRIYEQYF
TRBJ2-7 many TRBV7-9 CASSLDVQGRQYF
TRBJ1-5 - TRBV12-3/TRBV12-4 CASSARSNQPQHF
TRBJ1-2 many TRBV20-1 CSARSQAVLSYTF
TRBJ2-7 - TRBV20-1 CSARDFASGRAWEQYF
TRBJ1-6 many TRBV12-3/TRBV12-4 CASRPTGRGNSPLHF
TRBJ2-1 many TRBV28 CASLRGSSYNEQFF
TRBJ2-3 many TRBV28 CASSPRTSGLVWKSDTQYF